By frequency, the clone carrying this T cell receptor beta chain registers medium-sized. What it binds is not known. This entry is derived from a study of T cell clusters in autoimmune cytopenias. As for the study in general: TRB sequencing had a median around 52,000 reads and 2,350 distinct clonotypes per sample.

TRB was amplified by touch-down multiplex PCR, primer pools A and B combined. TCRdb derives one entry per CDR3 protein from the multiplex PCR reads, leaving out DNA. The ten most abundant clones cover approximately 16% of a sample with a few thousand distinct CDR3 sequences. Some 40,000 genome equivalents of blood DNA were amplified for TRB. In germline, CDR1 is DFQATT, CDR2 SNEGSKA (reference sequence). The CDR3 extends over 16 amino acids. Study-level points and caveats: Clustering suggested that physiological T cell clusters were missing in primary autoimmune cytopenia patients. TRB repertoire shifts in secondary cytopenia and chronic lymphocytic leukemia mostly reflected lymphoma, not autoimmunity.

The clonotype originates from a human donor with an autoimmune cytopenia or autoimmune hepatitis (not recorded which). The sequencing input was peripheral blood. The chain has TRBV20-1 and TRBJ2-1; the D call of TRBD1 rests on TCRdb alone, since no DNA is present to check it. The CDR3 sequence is CSAPPTPGQLYNEQFF.